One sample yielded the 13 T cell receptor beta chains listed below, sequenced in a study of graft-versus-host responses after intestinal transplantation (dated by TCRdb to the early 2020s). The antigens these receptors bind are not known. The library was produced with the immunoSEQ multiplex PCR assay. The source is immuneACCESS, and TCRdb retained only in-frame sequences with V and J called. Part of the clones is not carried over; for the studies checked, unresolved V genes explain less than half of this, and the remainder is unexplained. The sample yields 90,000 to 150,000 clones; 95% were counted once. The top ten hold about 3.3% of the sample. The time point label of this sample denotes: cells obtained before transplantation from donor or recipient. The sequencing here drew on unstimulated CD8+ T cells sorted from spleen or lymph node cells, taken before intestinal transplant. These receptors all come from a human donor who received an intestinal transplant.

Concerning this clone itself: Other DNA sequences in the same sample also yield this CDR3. The CDR3 DNA reads TGTGCCAGCAGCGTAGGACAGGGCTCTGGAAACACCATATATTTT. Translating gives CASSVGQGSGNTIYF. V gene TRBV9 combines with J gene TRBJ1-3, with TRBD1 matching 7 bases. The CDR3 consists of 15 residues. The germline V gene encodes CDR1 SGDLS and CDR2 YYNGEE. The trim removed 0 bases at V and 0 bases at J, leaving 0 bases unmatched.

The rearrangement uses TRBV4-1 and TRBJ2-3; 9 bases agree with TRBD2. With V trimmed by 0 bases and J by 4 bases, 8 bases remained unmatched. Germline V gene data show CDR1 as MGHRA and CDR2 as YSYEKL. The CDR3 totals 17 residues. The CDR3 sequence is CASSQDRSGRRADTQYF. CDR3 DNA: TGCGCCAGCAGCCAAGATCGGAGCGGGAGGAGGGCAGATACGCAGTATTTT.

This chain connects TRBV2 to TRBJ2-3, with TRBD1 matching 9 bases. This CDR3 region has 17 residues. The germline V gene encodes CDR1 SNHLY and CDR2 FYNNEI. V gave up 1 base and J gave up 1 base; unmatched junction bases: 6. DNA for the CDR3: TGTGCCAGCAGTGAAGGCGGGACAGGGTGGGGCACAGATACGCAGTATTTT. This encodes CASSEGGTGWGTDTQYF.

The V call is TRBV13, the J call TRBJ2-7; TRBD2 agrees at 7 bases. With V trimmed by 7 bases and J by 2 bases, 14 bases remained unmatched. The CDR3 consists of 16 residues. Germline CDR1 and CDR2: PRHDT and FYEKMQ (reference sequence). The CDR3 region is CASMGTMSETAYEQYF. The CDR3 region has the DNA TGTGCCAGCATGGGGACTATGAGCGAGACGGCCTACGAGCAGTACTTC.

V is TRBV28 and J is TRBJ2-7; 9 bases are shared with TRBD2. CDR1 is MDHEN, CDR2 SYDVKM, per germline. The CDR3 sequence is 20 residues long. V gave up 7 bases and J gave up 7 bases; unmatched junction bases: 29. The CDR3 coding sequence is TGTGCCAGCACTCCCCCTTGGGGTAGCGGGGGCCGCAAGGATGGGTGGGAGCAGTACTTC. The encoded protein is CASTPPWGSGGRKDGWEQYF.

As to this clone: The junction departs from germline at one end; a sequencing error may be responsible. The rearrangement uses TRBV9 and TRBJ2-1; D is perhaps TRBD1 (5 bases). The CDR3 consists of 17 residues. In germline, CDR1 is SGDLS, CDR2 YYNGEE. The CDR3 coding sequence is TGTGCCAGCAGCGTAGAGCCCCAGGGATCCTCCCACAATGAGCAGTTCTTC. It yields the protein CASSVEPQGSSHNEQFF. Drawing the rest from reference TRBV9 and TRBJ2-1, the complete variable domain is DSGVTQTPKHLITATGQRVTLRCSPRSGDLSVYWYQQSLDQGLQFLIQYYNGEERAKGNILERFSAQQFPDLHSELNLSSLELGDSALYFCASSVEPQGSSHNEQFFGPGTRLTVL.

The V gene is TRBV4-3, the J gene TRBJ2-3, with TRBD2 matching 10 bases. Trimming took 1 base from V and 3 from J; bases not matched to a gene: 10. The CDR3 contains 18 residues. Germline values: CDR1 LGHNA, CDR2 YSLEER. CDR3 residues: CASSQGLAGEVVTDTQYF. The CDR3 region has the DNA TGCGCCAGCAGCCAAGGACTAGCGGGCGAGGTGGTGACAGATACGCAGTATTTT.

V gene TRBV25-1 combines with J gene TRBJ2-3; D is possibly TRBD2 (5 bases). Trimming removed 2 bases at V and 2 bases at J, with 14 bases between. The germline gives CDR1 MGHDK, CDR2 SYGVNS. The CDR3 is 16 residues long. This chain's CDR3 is CASSERRERATDTQYF. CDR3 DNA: TGTGCCAGCAGTGAACGAAGGGAGAGGGCCACAGATACGCAGTATTTT.

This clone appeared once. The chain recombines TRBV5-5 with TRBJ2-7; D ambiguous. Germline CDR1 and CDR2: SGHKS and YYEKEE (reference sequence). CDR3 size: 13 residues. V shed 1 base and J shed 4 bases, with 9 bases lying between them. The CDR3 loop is CASSLYNMYEQYF. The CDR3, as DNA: TGTGCCAGCAGCTTGTATAACATGTACGAGCAGTACTTC.

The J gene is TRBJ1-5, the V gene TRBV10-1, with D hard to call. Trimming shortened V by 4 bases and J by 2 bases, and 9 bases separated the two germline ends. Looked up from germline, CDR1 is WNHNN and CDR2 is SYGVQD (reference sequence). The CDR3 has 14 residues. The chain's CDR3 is CASSGRVGNQPQHF. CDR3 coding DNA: TGCGCCAGCAGTGGCCGGGTTGGCAATCAGCCCCAGCATTTT.

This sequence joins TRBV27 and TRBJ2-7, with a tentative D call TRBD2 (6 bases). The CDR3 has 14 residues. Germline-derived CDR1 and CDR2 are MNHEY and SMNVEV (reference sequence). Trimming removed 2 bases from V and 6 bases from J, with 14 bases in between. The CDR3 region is CASSLGGISGEQYF. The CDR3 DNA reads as TGTGCCAGCAGTTTAGGAGGGATATCGGGCGAGCAGTACTTC.

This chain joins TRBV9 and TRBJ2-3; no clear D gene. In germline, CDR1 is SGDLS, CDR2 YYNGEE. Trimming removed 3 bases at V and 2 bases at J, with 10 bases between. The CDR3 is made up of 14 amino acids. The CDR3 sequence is CASSEPLHTDTQYF. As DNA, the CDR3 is TGTGCCAGCAGCGAGCCACTCCACACAGATACGCAGTATTTT.

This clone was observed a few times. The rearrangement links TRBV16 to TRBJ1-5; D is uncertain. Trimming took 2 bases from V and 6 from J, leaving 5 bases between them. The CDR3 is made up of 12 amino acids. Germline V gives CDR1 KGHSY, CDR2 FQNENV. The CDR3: CASSQPSQPQHF. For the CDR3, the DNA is TGTGCCAGCAGCCAACCAAGTCAGCCCCAGCATTTT.